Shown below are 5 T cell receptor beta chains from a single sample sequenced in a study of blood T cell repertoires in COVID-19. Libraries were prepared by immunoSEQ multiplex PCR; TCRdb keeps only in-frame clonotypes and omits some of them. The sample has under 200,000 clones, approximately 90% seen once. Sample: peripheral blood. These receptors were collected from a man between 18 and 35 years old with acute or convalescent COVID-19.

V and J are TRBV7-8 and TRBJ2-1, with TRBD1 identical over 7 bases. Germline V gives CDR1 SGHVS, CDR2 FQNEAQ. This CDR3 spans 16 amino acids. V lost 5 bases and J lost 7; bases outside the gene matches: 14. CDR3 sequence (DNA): TGTGCCAGCAGCCACTACAGGGGCAAATCTCTGAATGAGCAGTTCTTC. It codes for CASSHYRGKSLNEQFF.

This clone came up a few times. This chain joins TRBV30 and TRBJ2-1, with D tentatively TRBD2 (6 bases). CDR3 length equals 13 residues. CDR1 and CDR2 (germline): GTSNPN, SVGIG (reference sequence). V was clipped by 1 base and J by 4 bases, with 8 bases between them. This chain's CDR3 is CAWSETRYNEQFF. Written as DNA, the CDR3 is TGTGCCTGGAGTGAGACTAGATACAATGAGCAGTTCTTC.

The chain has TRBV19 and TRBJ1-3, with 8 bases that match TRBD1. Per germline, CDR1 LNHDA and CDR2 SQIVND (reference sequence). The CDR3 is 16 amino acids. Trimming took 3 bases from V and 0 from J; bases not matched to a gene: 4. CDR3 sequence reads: CASSIRQGNSGNTIYF. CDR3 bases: TGTGCCAGTAGTATCCGACAGGGGAACTCTGGAAACACCATATATTTT.

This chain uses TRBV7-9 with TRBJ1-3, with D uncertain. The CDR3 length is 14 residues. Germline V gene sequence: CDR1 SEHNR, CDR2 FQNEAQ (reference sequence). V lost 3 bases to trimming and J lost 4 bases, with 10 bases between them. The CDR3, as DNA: TGTGCCAGCAGCTTGAGAGGGCTGGGAAACACCATATATTTT. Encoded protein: CASSLRGLGNTIYF.

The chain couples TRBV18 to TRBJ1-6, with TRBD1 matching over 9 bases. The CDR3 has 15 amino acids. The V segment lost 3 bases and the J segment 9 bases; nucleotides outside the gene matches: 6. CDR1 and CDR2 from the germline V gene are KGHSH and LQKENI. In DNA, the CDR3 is TGTGCCAGCTCACCCGACAGGGGGATGGGTTCACCCCTCCACTTT. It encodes CASSPDRGMGSPLHF. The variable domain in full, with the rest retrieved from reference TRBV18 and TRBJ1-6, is NAGVMQNPRHLVRRRGQEARLRCSPMKGHSHVYWYRQLPEEGLKFMVYLQKENIIDESGMPKERFSAEFPKEGPSILRIQQVVRGDSAAYFCASSPDRGMGSPLHFGNGTRLTVT.